This entry describes one T cell receptor (beta chain). What it binds is not known. Using viral peptide pools, the ViraFEST assay grew out antigen-specific CD4+ T cells prior to sequencing. Isolation of CD4+ T cells took place after about nine days of culture. The cohort was immunized with two doses of either the BNT162b2 or mRNA-1273 vaccine. The table came from immunoSEQ multiplex PCR; TCRdb's copy has only in-frame clones and leaves some out. The sample contains some 74,000 clones, about 86% of which appear only once. The source of the sample is a study of vaccination effects on CD4 cells after COVID-19. The overall study: Post-vaccine draws lagged the second dose by a median of 72 days.

In germline, CDR1 is SGHNT, CDR2 YYREEE (reference sequence). V gave up 5 bases and J gave up 5 bases, with 19 bases separating them. The CDR3 is 15 residues long. This TCR was recovered from a human donor who received a COVID-19 vaccine. The sequencing here drew on CD4+ T cells from PBMCs cultured with HCoV-229E spike peptides, taken after COVID-19 vaccination. The chain combines TRBV5-4 with TRBJ2-5; D is tentatively TRBD1 or TRBD2 (6 bases each). The CDR3 DNA is TGTGCCAGCAGTGGCCCGGGGGCCCGGAAGGAGACCCAGTACTTC. Its protein is CASSGPGARKETQYF.